The 20 T cell receptor beta chains listed next were all sequenced from one sample in a study of shared clonotypes between healthy human individuals. Only in-frame clones appear in the TCRdb table, and some are missing; sequencing was by immunoSEQ multiplex PCR. The sample contains roughly 520,000 clones, more than 95% of which appear only once. Sequences were obtained from naive CD4+ T cells sorted from blood. Noted subset: CD45RA+ positively selected. The receptors stem from a woman aged 30 to 39 in good health.

The chain links TRBV2 to TRBJ2-7; D unresolved. Germline V gene data show CDR1 as SNHLY and CDR2 as FYNNEI. The CDR3 covers 12 residues. Trimming pared 6 bases from V and 1 base from J, leaving 7 bases between. The CDR3 sequence is CASRYSSYEQYF. DNA for the CDR3: TGTGCCAGCAGATACAGTTCCTACGAGCAGTACTTC.

This clone was seen a single time. The chain couples TRBV7-3 to TRBJ2-1, with a tentative D call TRBD2 (6 bases). V was clipped by 3 bases and J by 4 bases, with 13 bases between them. The CDR3 runs to 15 residues. CDR1 and CDR2 (germline): SGHTA, FQGTGA. CDR3 coding DNA: TGTGCCAGCAGCTTCGAGCCGACTAGTTACAATGAGCAGTTCTTC. It encodes CASSFEPTSYNEQFF.

The genes are TRBV15 and TRBJ1-5; a weak D match, TRBD1 (6 bases). CDR3 length: 14 amino acids. Trimming left V 3 bases short and J 7 bases short, with 13 bases between. CDR1 and CDR2 from the germline V gene are LNHNV and YYDKDF (reference sequence). For the CDR3, the DNA is TGTGCCACCAGCAGTCACAGGGTCGGGCAGCCCCAGCATTTT. Its protein is CATSSHRVGQPQHF.

The chain employs TRBV19 and TRBJ2-3; D not resolved. V lost 8 bases to trimming and J lost 0 bases, with 9 bases between them. Germline CDR1 and CDR2: LNHDA and SQIVND (reference sequence). This CDR3 has 13 amino acids. The CDR3 nucleotides read TGTGCCAGTCATGGGTTCAGCACAGATACGCAGTATTTT. It yields the protein CASHGFSTDTQYF.

The rearrangement links TRBV28 to TRBJ2-2; TRBD1 matches at 9 bases. The germline gives CDR1 MDHEN, CDR2 SYDVKM. J gave up 0 bases and V 7 bases, and 3 bases lay outside the gene matches. The CDR3 extends over 15 amino acids. For the CDR3, the DNA is TGTGCCAGCATGGGGACAGGGACGAACACCGGGGAGCTGTTTTTT. Its protein product is CASMGTGTNTGELFF.

The chain carries TRBV6-1 and TRBJ1-2; D uncertain. Germline CDR1 MNHNS, CDR2 SASEGT. V was shortened by 7 bases and J by 4 bases, with 13 bases between the two germline ends. There are 13 residues in the CDR3. CDR3 protein: CASNSRGLYGYTF. The DNA of the CDR3 is TGTGCCAGCAATAGTCGGGGTCTCTATGGCTACACCTTC.

V gene TRBV10-3 combines with J gene TRBJ2-5, with 9 bases aligning to TRBD1. Germline CDR1 and CDR2: ENHRY and SYGVKD. The J segment lost 2 bases and the V segment lost 3 bases, leaving 13 bases of the junction unmatched. This CDR3 has 18 amino acids. The CDR3 DNA reads TGTGCCATCAGTGACCCACAGGGGGCAGGGGCCCATCAAGAGACCCAGTACTTC. Protein product: CAISDPQGAGAHQETQYF.

This clone was recorded a few times. This chain connects TRBV7-9 to TRBJ1-2; no reliable D call. V lost 5 bases, J lost 7 bases, and 11 bases lay in between. In germline, CDR1 is SEHNR, CDR2 FQNEAQ (reference sequence). The CDR3 runs to 12 residues. The CDR3 loop is CASSQRPSGYTF. DNA for the CDR3: TGTGCCAGCAGCCAACGACCCTCTGGCTACACCTTC.

The chain has TRBV6-5 and TRBJ2-1; D perhaps matches TRBD1 (6 bases). Between the trimmed V and J ends, which lost 10 bases and 7 bases, there was a span of 20 bases. Germline V gene data show CDR1 as MNHEY and CDR2 as SVGAGI. The CDR3 is 14 amino acids. The CDR3 sequence: CATRAQGRGNEQFF. For the CDR3, the DNA is TGTGCCACCAGGGCACAGGGTAGGGGTAATGAGCAGTTCTTC.

CDR3 DNA sequence: TGCAGCGCCGGGCCGCGCCTTAGCACAGATACGCAGTATTTT. Protein product: CSAGPRLSTDTQYF. This chain connects TRBV29-1 to TRBJ2-3, with D unclear. There are 14 residues in the CDR3. Germline V gene data show CDR1 as SQVTM and CDR2 as ANQGSEA. V shed 7 bases and J shed 0 bases, with 14 bases lying between them.

Worth noting for this clone: Other DNA variants within this sample encode the same CDR3. The V and J genes are TRBV5-1 and TRBJ2-5; D is perhaps TRBD2 (5 bases). CDR3 length equals 14 residues. Germline lookup yields CDR1 SGHRS and CDR2 YFSETQ. V lost 0 bases and J 3 bases, leaving 9 bases between the germline ends. The CDR3 DNA reads as TGCGCCAGCAGCTTGGAGGGAGCCGAAGAGACCCAGTACTTC. Amino acid sequence: CASSLEGAEETQYF. Filled out from reference TRBV5-1 and TRBJ2-5, the complete variable domain reads KAGVTQTPRYLIKTRGQQVTLSCSPISGHRSVSWYQQTPGQGLQFLFEYFSETQRNKGNFPGRFSGRQFSNSRSEMNVSTLELGDSALYLCASSLEGAEETQYFGPGTRLLVL.

The CDR3 reads CASSPAGTGRFEQYF. CDR3 nucleotide sequence: TGCGCCAGCAGTCCCGCGGGGACAGGGCGTTTCGAGCAGTACTTC. The chain joins TRBV23-1 to TRBJ2-7, with 9 bases aligning to TRBD1. TRBV23-1 is flagged as an ORF with uncertain function. This CDR3 is 15 amino acids long. The trim removed 4 bases at V and 6 bases at J, leaving 10 bases unmatched.

The chain carries TRBV19 and TRBJ2-7, with TRBD2 matching over 7 bases. Trimming took 2 bases from V and 5 from J; bases not matched to a gene: 3. Germline V gene sequence: CDR1 LNHDA, CDR2 SQIVND (reference sequence). This CDR3 has 13 amino acids. The CDR3, as DNA: TGTGCCAGTAGTATAAGCGGGAACAACGAGCAGTACTTC. Translated: CASSISGNNEQYF.

V and J are TRBV7-2 and TRBJ2-1, with 14 bases fitting TRBD2. CDR1 and CDR2 from the germline V gene are SGHTA and FQGNSA. The CDR3 covers 17 residues. The J segment lost 6 bases and the V segment lost 4 bases, leaving 8 bases of the junction unmatched. This chain's CDR3 is CASSSRPTSGRGNEQFF. The DNA of the CDR3 is TGTGCCAGCAGCTCCAGACCGACTAGCGGGAGGGGCAATGAGCAGTTCTTC.

The rearrangement joins TRBV28 to TRBJ2-7, with D perhaps given as TRBD1 or TRBD2 (6 bases each). Trimming stripped 7 bases from V and 4 bases from J, with 14 bases between. The length of the CDR3 is 13 residues. Germline CDR1 is MDHEN and CDR2 is SYDVKM. In DNA, the CDR3 is TGTGCCAGCAATCCCGGGGGCAATTACGAGCAGTACTTC. This codes for CASNPGGNYEQYF.

This rearrangement joins TRBV28 to TRBJ1-2; D unclear. Trimming stripped 6 bases from V and 7 bases from J, with 9 bases between. Germline V gene lookup returns CDR1 MDHEN and CDR2 SYDVKM. The CDR3 has 11 residues. The CDR3 DNA reads TGTGCCAGCAGGGGGTCCCCTGGCTACACCTTC. Translation: CASRGSPGYTF.

Remarks on this clone: This same CDR3 is encoded by further DNA sequences in the sample. The gene calls are TRBV15 and TRBJ1-3; D uncertain. V was cut by 0 bases and J by 0 bases, with 6 bases left in between. This CDR3 is 15 amino acids long. Germline V gene sequence: CDR1 LNHNV, CDR2 YYDKDF (reference sequence). CDR3 DNA sequence: TGTGCCACCAGCAGAGACCCCGGCTCTGGAAACACCATATATTTT. It specifies CATSRDPGSGNTIYF.

V usage is TRBV11-2 and J usage is TRBJ1-5, with D uncertain. The V and J ends lost 5 bases and 8 bases respectively, with 10 bases between them. Germline lookup yields CDR1 SGHAT and CDR2 FQNNGV. CDR3 length equals 12 residues. The CDR3 region is CASSHQSEPQHF. In nucleotides, the CDR3 is TGTGCCAGCAGCCACCAAAGTGAGCCCCAGCATTTT. The entire variable domain, with the rest obtained from reference TRBV11-2 and TRBJ1-5, is as follows: EAGVAQSPRYKIIEKRQSVAFWCNPISGHATLYWYQQILGQGPKLLIQFQNNGVVDDSQLPKDRFSAERLKGVDSTLKIQPAKLEDSAVYLCASSHQSEPQHFGDGTRLSIL.

The genes are TRBV6-5 and TRBJ2-5, with D perhaps matching TRBD1 (6 bases). CDR1 and CDR2 from the germline V gene are MNHEY and SVGAGI. The CDR3 spans 16 residues. Between the trimmed V and J ends, which lost 0 bases and 5 bases, there was a span of 16 bases. The CDR3 sequence is CASSYSRGRVGETQYF. CDR3 DNA: TGTGCCAGCAGTTACTCCAGGGGAAGAGTCGGGGAGACCCAGTACTTC.

The chain combines TRBV5-6 with TRBJ2-3; D gene uncertain. The germline gives CDR1 SGHDT, CDR2 YYEEEE. V was shortened by 1 base and J by 4 bases, with 4 bases between the two germline ends. There are 12 residues in the CDR3. The CDR3 bases are TGTGCCAGCAGCTTGAACCCAGATACGCAGTATTTT. Residues: CASSLNPDTQYF.